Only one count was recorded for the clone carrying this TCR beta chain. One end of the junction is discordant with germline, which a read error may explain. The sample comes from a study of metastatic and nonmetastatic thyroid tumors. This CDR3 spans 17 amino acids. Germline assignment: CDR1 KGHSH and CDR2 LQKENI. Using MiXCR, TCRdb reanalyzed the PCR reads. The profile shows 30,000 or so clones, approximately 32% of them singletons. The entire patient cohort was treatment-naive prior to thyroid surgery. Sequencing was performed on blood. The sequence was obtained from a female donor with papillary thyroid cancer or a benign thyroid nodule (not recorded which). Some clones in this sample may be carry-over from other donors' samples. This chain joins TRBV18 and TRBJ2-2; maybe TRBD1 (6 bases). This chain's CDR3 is CANSHWSQGLNTGELFF. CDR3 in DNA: TGTGCCAACTCACACTGGAGTCAGGGGCTTAACACCGGTGAGCTGTTTTTT.